Following are 29 T cell receptor beta chains from one sample sequenced in a study of beta chain features in type 1 diabetes. The study reverse transcribed the entire isolated RNA, so it sequenced expressed TCRB transcripts. Sequencing was performed with immunoSEQ multiplex PCR; in TCRdb, only in-frame clones are kept and a portion is missing. This table holds about 320,000 clones, 13% to 15% found once. What was sequenced was central memory CD4+ T cells from blood. The receptors stem from a young man in good health.

The chain links TRBV7-2 to TRBJ2-1; possible D gene TRBD2, 5 bases. Germline V gives CDR1 SGHTA, CDR2 FQGNSA. The CDR3 length is 14 residues. V lost 2 bases to trimming and J lost 13 bases, with 18 bases between them. CDR3 coding DNA: TGTGCCAGCAGCTTAATCACTAGGCTTGAGGACCAGTTCTTC. Encoded protein: CASSLITRLEDQFF.

This clone was observed once. The chain carries TRBV5-8 and TRBJ2-7; D remains ambiguous. The length of the CDR3 is 13 residues. Germline CDR1 reads SGHTS; CDR2 reads YDEGEE. V was pared by 4 bases and J by 0 bases, with 8 bases between. CDR3 in amino acids: CASSTDLSYEQYV. The CDR3 bases are TGTGCCAGCAGCACGGACCTCTCCTACGAGCAGTACGTC.

The chain joins TRBV6-1 to TRBJ2-7, with D hard to call. The germline V gene has CDR1 MNHNS and CDR2 SASEGT. The CDR3 is made up of 12 amino acids. Trimming took 2 bases from V and 7 from J, leaving 9 bases between them. CDR3 nucleotides: TGTGCCAGCAGTGAACAGGTTTTTGAGCAGTACGTC. This codes for CASSEQVFEQYV.

This rearrangement joins TRBV27 to TRBJ1-1, with 8 bases aligning to TRBD1. The CDR3 is 14 residues long. Per the germline V gene, CDR1 is MNHEY and CDR2 is SMNVEV (reference sequence). Trimming cost V 5 bases and J 3 bases; bases outside gene matches: 5. The CDR3 protein is CASSPQGGYTEAFF. DNA of the CDR3: TGTGCCAGCAGTCCACAGGGGGGGTACACTGAAGCTTTCTTT.

This clone was counted between two and nine times. The V call is TRBV5-6, the J call TRBJ2-1; TRBD1 or TRBD2 may be the D gene (6 bases each). The germline V gene encodes CDR1 SGHDT and CDR2 YYEEEE. V was trimmed by 0 bases and J by 15 bases, leaving 16 bases between them. The CDR3 has 13 residues. This chain's CDR3 is CASSLASGDMPFF. The DNA for the CDR3 is TGTGCCAGCAGCTTGGCCTCGGGGGACATGCCGTTCTTC. The entire variable domain, with the rest obtained from reference TRBV5-6 and TRBJ2-1, is as follows: DAGVTQSPTHLIKTRGQQVTLRCSPKSGHDTVSWYQQALGQGPQFIFQYYEEEERQRGNFPDRFSGHQFPNYSSELNVNALLLGDSALYLCASSLASGDMPFFGPGTRLTVL.

This clone was counted ten times or more. The rearrangement links TRBV23-1 to TRBJ2-7, with 7 bases matching TRBD2. TRBV23-1 is filed as an ORF, its function uncertain. V lost 2 bases and J lost 0; bases outside the gene matches: 10. This CDR3 region has 17 residues. CDR3 nucleotides: TGCGCCAGCAGTCAAGGGGAGGGGACTTCCAGCTCCTACGAGCAGTACGTC. Translation: CASSQGEGTSSSYEQYV.

This clone was counted many times. This sequence joins TRBV19 and TRBJ2-1, with D possibly being TRBD1 (5 bases). The CDR3 length is 14 residues. Trimming took off 4 bases at V and 7 bases at J, with 14 bases between the two ends. Germline CDR1 and CDR2: LNHDA and SQIVND (reference sequence). CDR3 region: CASSRGARSNEQFF. The CDR3 DNA reads as TGTGCCAGTAGTAGGGGCGCCCGGTCGAATGAGCAGTTCTTC.

The rearrangement uses TRBV18 and TRBJ1-1; D is perhaps TRBD1 (5 bases). Germline loops: CDR1 KGHSH, CDR2 LQKENI. Trimming stripped 3 bases from V and 9 bases from J, with 11 bases between. The CDR3 contains 12 residues. In DNA, the CDR3 is TGTGCCAGCTCACCTAATGACAGACAAGCTTTCTTT. It specifies CASSPNDRQAFF.

In DNA form, the CDR3 reads TGTGCCAGCAGCCAAGCCTCTAGCGGGAGCGTTGAGACCCAGTACTTC. Its translation: CASSQASSGSVETQYF. This rearrangement joins TRBV7-2 to TRBJ2-5; 10 nucleotides align to TRBD2. Germline CDR1 is SGHTA and CDR2 is FQGNSA. V trimming: 5 bases; J trimming: 5 bases; junction bases outside the gene matches: 11. This CDR3 is built from 16 residues.

This clone was observed a few times. A far larger clone is a single base away, which makes a read error likely. This CDR3 is CSVDFRQGYTEAFF. CDR3 nucleotides: TGCAGCGTTGATTTTCGGCAGGGGTACACTGAAGCTTTCTTT. This rearrangement joins TRBV29-1 to TRBJ1-1, with TRBD1 as a possible D gene (6 bases). Trimming took off 3 bases at V and 3 bases at J, with 14 bases between the two ends. Germline CDR1 and CDR2: SQVTM and ANQGSEA. The CDR3 is 14 residues long.

In its sample, this clone was seen once. The chain has TRBV11-2 and TRBJ2-7, with D possibly being TRBD2 (6 bases). The length of the CDR3 is 14 residues. V was shortened by 5 bases and J by 3 bases, with 14 bases between the two germline ends. CDR1 and CDR2 (germline): SGHAT, FQNNGV. DNA of the CDR3: TGTGCCAGCAGCGAGGGCAGCGGGCGCTACGAGCAGTACTTC. This translates into CASSEGSGRYEQYF. Combining the CDR3 with reference TRBV11-2 and TRBJ2-7 gives the whole variable domain EAGVAQSPRYKIIEKRQSVAFWCNPISGHATLYWYQQILGQGPKLLIQFQNNGVVDDSQLPKDRFSAERLKGVDSTLKIQPAKLEDSAVYLCASSEGSGRYEQYFGPGTRLTVT.

This clone has just a few counts. V and J are TRBV9 and TRBJ1-2; tentative D call: TRBD1 (5 bases). V shed 3 bases and J shed 4 bases, with 13 bases lying between them. The germline V gene encodes CDR1 SGDLS and CDR2 YYNGEE. The CDR3 is 14 residues long. The CDR3 nucleotides are TGTGCCAGCAGCGGAACGCAGGGAATCTATGGCTACACCTTC. It encodes CASSGTQGIYGYTF. The variable domain in full, completed from reference TRBV9 and TRBJ1-2, reads DSGVTQTPKHLITATGQRVTLRCSPRSGDLSVYWYQQSLDQGLQFLIQYYNGEERAKGNILERFSAQQFPDLHSELNLSSLELGDSALYFCASSGTQGIYGYTFGSGTRLTVV.

This chain joins TRBV18 and TRBJ1-5, with unresolved D. CDR3 length: 15 residues. Germline V gives CDR1 KGHSH, CDR2 LQKENI. V was pared by 2 bases and J by 4 bases, with 12 bases between. The CDR3 spells CASSPRTVKNQPQHF. The CDR3 nucleotides read TGTGCCAGCTCACCAAGGACGGTAAAAAATCAGCCCCAGCATTTT.

This clone was seen a few times. The chain joins TRBV10-3 to TRBJ2-3, with TRBD2 identical over 10 bases. The V gene's germline CDR1 is ENHRY and CDR2 SYGVKD. The CDR3 is 17 amino acids. V lost 4 bases to trimming and J lost 1 base; unmatched junction nucleotides: 8. The CDR3 loop reads CAISVSGGPGGTDTQYF. The CDR3, as DNA: TGTGCCATCAGTGTTAGCGGGGGGCCCGGGGGCACAGATACGCAGTATTTT.

The chain recombines TRBV11-2 with TRBJ2-3, with D perhaps TRBD1 (6 bases). The germline V gene encodes CDR1 SGHAT and CDR2 FQNNGV. Trimming removed 6 bases from V and 3 bases from J, with 16 bases in between. CDR3 length equals 15 residues. CDR3 region: CASRKMGAGTDTQYF. The CDR3, as DNA: TGTGCCAGCAGAAAAATGGGGGCTGGTACAGATACGCAGTATTTT.

This rearrangement joins TRBV29-1 to TRBJ2-7; tentative D call: TRBD1 (5 bases). Trimming removed 3 bases at V and 1 base at J, with 10 bases between. CDR3 length: 13 amino acids. CDR1 is SQVTM, CDR2 ANQGSEA, per germline. CDR3 coding DNA: TGCAGCGTTGACAGGGTGACATCCTACGAGCAGTACTTC. Its translation is CSVDRVTSYEQYF.

V usage is TRBV9 and J usage is TRBJ1-3; a possible D gene is TRBD1 (5 bases). Trimming took 3 bases from V and 0 from J, leaving 10 bases between them. Germline CDR1 SGDLS, CDR2 YYNGEE. CDR3 length: 15 amino acids. In nucleotides, the CDR3 is TGTGCCAGCAGCGGTCACAGGAACTCTGGAAACACCATATATTTT. This encodes CASSGHRNSGNTIYF.

V gene TRBV6-1 combines with J gene TRBJ1-2, with 12 bases fitting TRBD1. Germline V gives CDR1 MNHNS, CDR2 SASEGT. The CDR3 spans 15 residues. The trim removed 6 bases at V and 4 bases at J, leaving 6 bases unmatched. CDR3 in amino acids: CASSAPGQGAYGYTF. The DNA for the CDR3 is TGTGCCAGCAGCGCACCGGGACAGGGGGCCTATGGCTACACCTTC.

V is TRBV27 and J is TRBJ2-1; 7 nucleotides line up with TRBD1. Germline V gene sequence: CDR1 MNHEY, CDR2 SMNVEV (reference sequence). V dropped 5 bases and J dropped 8; count of bases not matched to a gene: 18. The CDR3 has 17 residues. CDR3 coding DNA: TGTGCCAGCAGTCTCCGACCGACAGGGATTGGGAGCGATGAGCAGTTCTTC. Protein: CASSLRPTGIGSDEQFF.

The CDR3 loop is CASRLGQGEGYTF. The CDR3 DNA reads TGTGCCAGCAGGCTGGGACAGGGAGAAGGCTACACCTTC. The chain is built from TRBV2 and TRBJ1-2, with 9 bases matching TRBD1. With 6 bases clipped from V and 8 bases from J, the junction kept 7 bases outside the gene matches. This CDR3 contains 13 residues. The V gene's germline CDR1 is SNHLY and CDR2 FYNNEI.

This clone occurred a few times. This chain uses TRBV19 with TRBJ2-2, with a possible D match to TRBD2 (6 bases). The V gene lost 5 bases and the J gene lost 5 bases, with 18 bases spanning the gap. The CDR3 contains 16 residues. Germline lookup yields CDR1 LNHDA and CDR2 SQIVND (reference sequence). CDR3 in DNA: TGTGCCAGTAGTTCCCGTAGTCTAGCGCCTACCGGGGAGCTGTTTTTT. The encoded protein is CASSSRSLAPTGELFF.

In this sample, this clone turned up a few times. The DNA for the CDR3 is TGCGCCAGCAGCTCCTCCTCCGCGGGGGGTCAAGAGACCCAGTACTTC. Its translation: CASSSSSAGGQETQYF. The chain links TRBV5-1 to TRBJ2-5; 8 bases map to TRBD2. After removal of 3 bases from V and 2 bases from J, the junction contained 9 bases not matched to a gene. Germline V gene data show CDR1 as SGHRS and CDR2 as YFSETQ. The CDR3 has 16 residues.

This clone was counted only a few times. This CDR3 reads CAWSGGLINEKLFF. The CDR3 nucleotides are TGTGCCTGGAGTGGGGGGCTGATCAATGAAAAACTGTTTTTT. This sequence joins TRBV30 and TRBJ1-4, with a tentative D call TRBD1 (6 bases). V lost 1 base to trimming and J lost 5 bases, with 11 bases between them. The CDR3 covers 14 residues. Germline lookup yields CDR1 GTSNPN and CDR2 SVGIG (reference sequence).

The table lists this clone with a few counts. The V gene is TRBV5-5, the J gene TRBJ1-5; 9 bases align to TRBD1. CDR1 and CDR2 from the germline V gene are SGHKS and YYEKEE (reference sequence). This CDR3 has 16 amino acids. J gave up 5 bases and V 4 bases, and 10 bases lay outside the gene matches. This CDR3 reads CASSPGTGLLYQPQHF. For the CDR3, the DNA is TGTGCCAGCAGCCCCGGGACAGGGTTACTTTATCAGCCCCAGCATTTT.

V gene TRBV6-5 combines with J gene TRBJ2-1; tentatively, D is TRBD1 (6 bases). This CDR3 is built from 15 residues. Trimming removed 7 bases at V and 6 bases at J, with 19 bases between. Germline V CDR1 and CDR2: MNHEY, SVGAGI. CDR3 loop: CASIGRLKGGNEQFF. In nucleotides, the CDR3 is TGTGCCAGCATTGGTCGGCTTAAAGGGGGCAATGAGCAGTTCTTC.

This clone was seen only a few times. The gene calls are TRBV20-1 and TRBJ1-5; no clear D gene. V lost 3 bases and J lost 3, with 3 bases in between. The CDR3 is 11 amino acids. Germline lookup yields CDR1 DFQATT and CDR2 SNEGSKA (reference sequence). The CDR3, as DNA: TGCAGTGCTAGGCACAATCAGCCCCAGCATTTT. Amino acids: CSARHNQPQHF.

J is TRBJ1-5 and V is TRBV6-6; possibly TRBD1 for D (5 bases). V lost 11 bases and J lost 7, with 6 bases in between. CDR1 is MNHNY and CDR2 is SVGAGI in the germline V gene (reference sequence). This CDR3 comprises 9 residues. The CDR3 bases are TGTGCCGGGGGGCAGCCCCAGCATTTT. Translating it yields CAGGQPQHF.

The rearrangement links TRBV2 to TRBJ2-7; the match to TRBD2 covers 11 bases. The CDR3 sequence is 14 residues long. CDR1 is SNHLY and CDR2 is FYNNEI in the germline V gene. V trimming: 6 bases; J trimming: 3 bases; junction bases outside the gene matches: 4. CDR3 coding DNA: TGTGCCAGCAGAGCCGGGACTAGCGGCTACGAGCAGTACTTC. This gives the protein CASRAGTSGYEQYF.

This CDR3 reads CASSWTHNQPQHF. In DNA form, the CDR3 reads TGTGCCAGTAGTTGGACCCACAATCAGCCCCAGCATTTT. The chain couples TRBV19 to TRBJ1-5; D call uncertain. The CDR3 extends over 13 amino acids. Germline V gene sequence: CDR1 LNHDA, CDR2 SQIVND (reference sequence). V was trimmed by 5 bases and J by 3 bases, leaving 8 bases between them.